This T cell receptor (beta chain) is from a study of T cells after yellow fever vaccination. From the 5' RACE reads, TCRdb called clonotypes with MiXCR, one entry per CDR3 protein. The sample records about 320,000 distinct CDR3 sequences, 6.8% being singletons. Germline V gives CDR1 MDHEN, CDR2 SYDVKM. With 5 bases removed from V and 6 bases from J, the gap between germline ends came to 13 bases. There are 13 residues in the CDR3. The sample holds a few counts of this clonotype. The sample consisted of PBMCs, taken roughly 45 days after the first yellow fever vaccination. This clonotype was sampled from a man aged 18 to 29 who received the YFV17D yellow fever vaccine. The chain links TRBV28 to TRBJ2-5, with D perhaps TRBD1 or TRBD2 (6 bases each). CDR3 sequence reads: CASSETGRQTQYF. CDR3 sequence (DNA): TGTGCCAGCAGTGAAACAGGGAGGCAGACCCAGTACTTC.